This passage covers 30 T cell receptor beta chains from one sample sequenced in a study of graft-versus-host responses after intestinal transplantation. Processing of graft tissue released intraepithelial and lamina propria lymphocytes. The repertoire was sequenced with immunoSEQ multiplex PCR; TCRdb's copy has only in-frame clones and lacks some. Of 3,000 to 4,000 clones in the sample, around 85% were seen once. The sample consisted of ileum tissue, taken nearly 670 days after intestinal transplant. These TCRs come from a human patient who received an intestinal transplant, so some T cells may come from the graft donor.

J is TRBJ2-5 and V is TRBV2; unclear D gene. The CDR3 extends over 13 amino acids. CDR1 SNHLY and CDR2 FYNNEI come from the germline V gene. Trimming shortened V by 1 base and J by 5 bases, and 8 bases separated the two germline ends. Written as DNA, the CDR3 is TGTGCCAGCAGTGAAGTATTGCAGGAGACCCAGTACTTC. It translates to CASSEVLQETQYF.

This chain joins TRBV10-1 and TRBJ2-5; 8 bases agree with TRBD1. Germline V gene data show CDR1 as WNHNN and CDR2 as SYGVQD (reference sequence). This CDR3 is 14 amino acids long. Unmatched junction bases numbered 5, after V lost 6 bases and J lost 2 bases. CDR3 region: CASRDWDRQETQYF. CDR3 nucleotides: TGCGCCAGCAGAGACTGGGACAGGCAAGAGACCCAGTACTTC.

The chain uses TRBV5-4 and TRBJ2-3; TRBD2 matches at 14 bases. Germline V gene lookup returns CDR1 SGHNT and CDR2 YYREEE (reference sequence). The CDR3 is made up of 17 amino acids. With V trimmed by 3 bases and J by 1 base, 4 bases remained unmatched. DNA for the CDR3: TGTGCCAGCAGCTCGACTAGCGGGGGGGTAGGCACAGATACGCAGTATTTT. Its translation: CASSSTSGGVGTDTQYF.

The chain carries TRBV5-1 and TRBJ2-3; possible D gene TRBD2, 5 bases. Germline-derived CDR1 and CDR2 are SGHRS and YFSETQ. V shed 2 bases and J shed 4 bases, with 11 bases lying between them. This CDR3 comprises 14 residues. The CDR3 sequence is CASSLQASPDTQYF. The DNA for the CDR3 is TGCGCCAGCAGCTTACAAGCTAGCCCAGATACGCAGTATTTT.

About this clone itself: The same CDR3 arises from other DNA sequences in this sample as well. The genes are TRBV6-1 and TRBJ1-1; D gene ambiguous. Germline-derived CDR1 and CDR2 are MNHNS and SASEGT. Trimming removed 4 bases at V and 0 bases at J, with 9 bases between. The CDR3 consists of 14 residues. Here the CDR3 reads CASSVQRLNTEAFF. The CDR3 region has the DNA TGTGCCAGCAGTGTACAGCGCCTGAACACTGAAGCTTTCTTT.

CDR3 nucleotides: TGTGCCAGCAGACAGGAAGGGGAGGGGGCTGAAGCTTTCTTT. Translating it yields CASRQEGEGAEAFF. The chain links TRBV7-9 to TRBJ1-1; TRBD1 is a possible D gene (6 bases). Looked up from germline, CDR1 is SEHNR and CDR2 is FQNEAQ (reference sequence). Trimming pared 6 bases from V and 6 bases from J, leaving 17 bases between. This CDR3 spans 14 amino acids.

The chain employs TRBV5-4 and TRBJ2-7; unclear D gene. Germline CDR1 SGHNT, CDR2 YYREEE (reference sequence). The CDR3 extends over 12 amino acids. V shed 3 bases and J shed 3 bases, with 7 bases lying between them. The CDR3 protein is CASSSPDYEQYF. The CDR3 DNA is TGTGCCAGCAGCTCACCCGACTACGAGCAGTACTTC.

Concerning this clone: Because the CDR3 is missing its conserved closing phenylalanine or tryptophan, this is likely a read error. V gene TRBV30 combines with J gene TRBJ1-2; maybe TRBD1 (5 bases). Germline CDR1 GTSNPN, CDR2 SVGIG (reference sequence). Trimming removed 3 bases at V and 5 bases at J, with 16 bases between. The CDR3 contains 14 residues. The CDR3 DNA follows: TGTGCCTGGAGGGCACGGCAGGGAAATTATGGCTACACCCTC. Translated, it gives CAWRARQGNYGYTL.

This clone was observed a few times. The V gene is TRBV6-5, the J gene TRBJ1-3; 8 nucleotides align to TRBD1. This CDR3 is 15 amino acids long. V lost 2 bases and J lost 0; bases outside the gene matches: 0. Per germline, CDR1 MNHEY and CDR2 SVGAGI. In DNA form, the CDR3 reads TGTGCCAGCAGTTACACAGGGGGCTCTGGAAACACCATATATTTT. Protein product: CASSYTGGSGNTIYF.

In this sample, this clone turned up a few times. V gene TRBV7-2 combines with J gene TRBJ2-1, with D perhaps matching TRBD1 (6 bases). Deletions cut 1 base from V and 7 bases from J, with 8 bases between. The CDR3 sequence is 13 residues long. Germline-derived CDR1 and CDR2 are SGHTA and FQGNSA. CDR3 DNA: TGTGCCAGCAGCTTAGGGGGGCCAAATGAGCAGTTCTTC. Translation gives CASSLGGPNEQFF.

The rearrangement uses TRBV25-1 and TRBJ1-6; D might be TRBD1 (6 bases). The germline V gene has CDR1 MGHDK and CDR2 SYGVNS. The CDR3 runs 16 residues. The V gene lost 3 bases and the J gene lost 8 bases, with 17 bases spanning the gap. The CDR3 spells CASSDTTGGQYSPLHF. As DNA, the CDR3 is TGTGCCAGCAGTGACACGACAGGTGGGCAATATTCACCCCTCCACTTT.

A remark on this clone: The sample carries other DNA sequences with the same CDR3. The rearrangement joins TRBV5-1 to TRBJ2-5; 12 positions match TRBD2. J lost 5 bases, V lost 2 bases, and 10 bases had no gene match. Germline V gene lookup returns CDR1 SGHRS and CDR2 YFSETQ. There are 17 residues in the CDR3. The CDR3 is CASSLKTLAGGRETQYF. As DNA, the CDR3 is TGCGCCAGCAGCTTAAAGACTCTAGCGGGGGGGCGGGAGACCCAGTACTTC. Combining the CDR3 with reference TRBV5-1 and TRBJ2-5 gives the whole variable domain KAGVTQTPRYLIKTRGQQVTLSCSPISGHRSVSWYQQTPGQGLQFLFEYFSETQRNKGNFPGRFSGRQFSNSRSEMNVSTLELGDSALYLCASSLKTLAGGRETQYFGPGTRLLVL.

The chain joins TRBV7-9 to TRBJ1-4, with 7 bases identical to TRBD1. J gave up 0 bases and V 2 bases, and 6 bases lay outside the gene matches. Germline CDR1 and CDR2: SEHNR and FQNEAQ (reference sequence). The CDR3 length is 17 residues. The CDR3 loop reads CASSLKGQITTNEKLFF. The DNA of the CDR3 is TGTGCCAGCAGCTTAAAGGGACAGATCACAACTAATGAAAAACTGTTTTTT.

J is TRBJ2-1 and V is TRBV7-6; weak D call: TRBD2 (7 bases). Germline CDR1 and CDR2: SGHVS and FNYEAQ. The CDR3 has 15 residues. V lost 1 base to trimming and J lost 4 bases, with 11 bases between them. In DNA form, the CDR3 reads TGTGCCAGCAGCTTAGGCGGGGGCAATTACAATGAGCAGTTCTTC. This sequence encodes CASSLGGGNYNEQFF. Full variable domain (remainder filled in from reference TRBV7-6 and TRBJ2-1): GAGVSQSPRYKVTKRGQDVALRCDPISGHVSLYWYRQALGQGPEFLTYFNYEAQQDKSGLPNDRFSAERPEGSISTLTIQRTEQRDSAMYRCASSLGGGNYNEQFFGPGTRLTVL.

The DNA for the CDR3 is TGTGCCAGCAGCTTGGGGTATAATCAGCCCCAGCATTTT. Translated: CASSLGYNQPQHF. The chain employs TRBV5-6 and TRBJ1-5, with D unclear. Germline V gene sequence: CDR1 SGHDT, CDR2 YYEEEE. V was clipped by 0 bases and J by 4 bases, with 5 bases between them. The CDR3 has 13 amino acids.

The CDR3 region has the DNA TGTGCCAGCAGCTTAGGGGGACTGAACACTGAAGCTTTCTTT. It encodes CASSLGGLNTEAFF. The rearrangement uses TRBV7-9 and TRBJ1-1, with TRBD1 as a possible D gene (5 bases). V dropped 1 base and J dropped 0 bases, with 6 bases sitting between them. Per the germline V gene, CDR1 is SEHNR and CDR2 is FQNEAQ (reference sequence). The CDR3 runs to 14 residues.

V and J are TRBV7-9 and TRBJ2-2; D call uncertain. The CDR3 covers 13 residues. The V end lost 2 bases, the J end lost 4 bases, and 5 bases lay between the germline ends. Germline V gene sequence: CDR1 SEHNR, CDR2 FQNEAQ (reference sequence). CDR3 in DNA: TGTGCCAGCAGCTTACAGTCCACCGGGGAGCTGTTTTTT. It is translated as CASSLQSTGELFF.

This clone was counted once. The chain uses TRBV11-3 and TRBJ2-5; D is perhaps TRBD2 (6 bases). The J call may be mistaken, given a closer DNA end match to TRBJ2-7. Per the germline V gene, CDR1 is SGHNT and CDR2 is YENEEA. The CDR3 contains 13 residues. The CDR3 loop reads CASSYVQGGEQYF. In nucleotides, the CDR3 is TGTGCCAGCAGCTACGTTCAGGGAGGCGAGCAGTACTTC.

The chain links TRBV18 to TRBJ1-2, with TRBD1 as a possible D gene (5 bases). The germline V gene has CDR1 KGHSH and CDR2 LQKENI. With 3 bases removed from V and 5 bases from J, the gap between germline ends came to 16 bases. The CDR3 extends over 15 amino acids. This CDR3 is CASSPSTANSYGYTF. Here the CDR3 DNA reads TGTGCCAGCTCACCTTCGACAGCTAACTCATATGGCTACACCTTC.

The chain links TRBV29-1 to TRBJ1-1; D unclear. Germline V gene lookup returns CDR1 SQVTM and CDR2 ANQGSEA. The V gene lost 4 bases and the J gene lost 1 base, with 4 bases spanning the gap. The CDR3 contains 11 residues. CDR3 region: CSVGENTEAFF. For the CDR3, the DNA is TGCAGCGTTGGTGAGAACACTGAAGCTTTCTTT.

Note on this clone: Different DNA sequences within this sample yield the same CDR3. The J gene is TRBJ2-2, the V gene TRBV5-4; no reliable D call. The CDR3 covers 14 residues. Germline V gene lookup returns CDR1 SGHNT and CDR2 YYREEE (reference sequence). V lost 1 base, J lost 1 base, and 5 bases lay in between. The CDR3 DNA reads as TGTGCCAGCAGCTTGTACGGGAACACCGGGGAGCTGTTTTTT. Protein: CASSLYGNTGELFF.

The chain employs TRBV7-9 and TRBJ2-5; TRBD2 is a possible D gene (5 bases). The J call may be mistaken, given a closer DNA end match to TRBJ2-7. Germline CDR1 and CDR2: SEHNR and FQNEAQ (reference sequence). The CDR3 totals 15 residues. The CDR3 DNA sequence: TGTGCCAGCAGCCGAGGGAGCTTCCTCGCATACGAGCAGTACTTC. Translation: CASSRGSFLAYEQYF.

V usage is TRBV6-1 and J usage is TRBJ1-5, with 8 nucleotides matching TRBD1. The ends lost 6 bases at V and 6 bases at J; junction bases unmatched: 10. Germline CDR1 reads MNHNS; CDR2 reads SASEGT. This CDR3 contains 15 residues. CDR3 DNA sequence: TGTGCCAGCAGACGGGGACAGGAAATTACTCAGCCCCAGCATTTT. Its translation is CASRRGQEITQPQHF.

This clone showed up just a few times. DNA for the CDR3: TGTGCCAGCAGCGCGGGACTGATCAATTCACCCCTCCACTTT. This codes for CASSAGLINSPLHF. V usage is TRBV11-3 and J usage is TRBJ1-6; a weak D match, TRBD1 (5 bases). This CDR3 is built from 14 residues. Between the trimmed V and J ends, which lost 5 bases and 7 bases, there was a span of 12 bases. CDR1 and CDR2 from the germline V gene are SGHNT and YENEEA. Combining the CDR3 with reference TRBV11-3 and TRBJ1-6 gives the whole variable domain EAGVVQSPRYKIIEKKQPVAFWCNPISGHNTLYWYLQNLGQGPELLIRYENEEAVDDSQLPKDRFSAERLKGVDSTLKIQPAELGDSAVYLCASSAGLINSPLHFGNGTRLTVT.

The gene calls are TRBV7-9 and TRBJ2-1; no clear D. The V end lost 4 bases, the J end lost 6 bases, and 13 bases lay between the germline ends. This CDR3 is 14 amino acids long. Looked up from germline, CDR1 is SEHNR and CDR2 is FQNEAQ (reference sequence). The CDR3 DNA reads TGTGCCAGCAGCTCCCCCCCGGAGCGCAATGAGCAGTTCTTC. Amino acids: CASSSPPERNEQFF.

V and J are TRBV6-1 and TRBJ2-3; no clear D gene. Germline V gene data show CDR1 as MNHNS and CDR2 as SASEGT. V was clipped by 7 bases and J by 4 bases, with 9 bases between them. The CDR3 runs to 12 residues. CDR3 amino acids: CASNSISDTQYF. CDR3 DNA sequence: TGTGCCAGCAATTCCATTTCAGATACGCAGTATTTT.

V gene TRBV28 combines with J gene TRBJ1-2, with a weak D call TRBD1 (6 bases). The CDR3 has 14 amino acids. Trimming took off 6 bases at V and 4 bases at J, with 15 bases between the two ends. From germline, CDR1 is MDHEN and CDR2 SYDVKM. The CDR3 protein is CASRQMIGGYGYTF. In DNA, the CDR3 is TGTGCCAGCAGGCAAATGATAGGGGGCTATGGCTACACCTTC.

Here the CDR3 DNA reads TGTGCCAGCTCACCACCGAGCACAGATACGCAGTATTTT. Its translation is CASSPPSTDTQYF. The chain employs TRBV18 and TRBJ2-3; D is undetermined. The ends were cut back, 0 bases at V and 0 bases at J, with 1 base in the middle. Germline lookup yields CDR1 KGHSH and CDR2 LQKENI. This CDR3 comprises 13 residues.

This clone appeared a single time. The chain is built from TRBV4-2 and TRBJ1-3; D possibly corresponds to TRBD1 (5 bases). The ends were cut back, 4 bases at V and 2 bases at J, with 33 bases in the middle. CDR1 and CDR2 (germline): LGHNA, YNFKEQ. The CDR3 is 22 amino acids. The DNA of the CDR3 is TGTGCCAGCAGCCGTTTGCCCAATTCCGGGTCCGATCTAAGGGGAACTGGAAACACCATATATTTT. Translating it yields CASSRLPNSGSDLRGTGNTIYF.

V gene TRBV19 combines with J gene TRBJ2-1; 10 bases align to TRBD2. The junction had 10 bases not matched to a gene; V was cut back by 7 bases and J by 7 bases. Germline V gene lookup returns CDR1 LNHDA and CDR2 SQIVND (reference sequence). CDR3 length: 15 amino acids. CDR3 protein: CASKERGGLWNEQFF. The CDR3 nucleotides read TGTGCCAGTAAAGAGCGGGGGGGCCTGTGGAATGAGCAGTTCTTC.